This TCR beta chain was profiled in a study of cytomegalovirus exposure and HLA in healthy donors. Study observations and caveats: Rarity characterized most TCR sequences, yet some public TCRs appeared in many donors. Later genetic work tied a missense DCLRE1C variant to beta-chain V and J trimming.

This clone was recorded once. What it binds is unknown. Germline CDR1 ENHRY, CDR2 SYGVKD. This CDR3 is 16 amino acids long. V lost 4 bases and J lost 4; bases outside the gene matches: 7. The PCR made use of 60 Vbeta and 13 Jbeta primers. Using immunoSEQ multiplex PCR, the repertoire was profiled, and TCRdb retains in-frame clones only, with some absent. The sample records over 100,000 clones, 70% to 80% being singletons. This receptor was identified in a female donor in good health and CMV-seronegative. This rearrangement joins TRBV10-3 to TRBJ2-3; 11 nucleotides agree with TRBD1. The source material was PBMCs. The CDR3 region is CAISVGQGGGSDTQYF. CDR3 DNA sequence: TGTGCCATCAGTGTGGGACAGGGGGGTGGGTCAGATACGCAGTATTTT.